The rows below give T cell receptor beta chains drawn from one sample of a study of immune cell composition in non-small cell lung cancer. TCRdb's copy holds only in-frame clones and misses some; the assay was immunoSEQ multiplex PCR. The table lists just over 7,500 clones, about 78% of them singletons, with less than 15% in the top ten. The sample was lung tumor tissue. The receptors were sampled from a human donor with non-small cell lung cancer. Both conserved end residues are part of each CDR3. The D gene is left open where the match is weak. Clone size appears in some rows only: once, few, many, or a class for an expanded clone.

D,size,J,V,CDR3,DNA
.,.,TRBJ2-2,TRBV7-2,CASSLRRVQNTGELFF,TGTGCCAGCAGCTTAAGGAGGGTACAGAACACCGGGGAGCTGTTTTTT
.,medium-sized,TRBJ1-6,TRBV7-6,CASSLGQGPLHF,TGTGCCAGCAGCTTAGGGCAAGGACCCCTCCACTTT
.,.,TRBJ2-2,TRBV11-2,CASSHGGRRTGELFF,TGTGCCAGCAGCCACGGGGGGCGGAGAACCGGGGAGCTGTTTTTT
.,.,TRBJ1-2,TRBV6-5,CASSQQGPHGYTF,TGTGCCAGCAGCCAACAGGGACCCCATGGCTACACCTTC
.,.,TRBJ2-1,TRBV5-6,CASSSGGEQFF,TGTGCCAGCAGCTCTGGGGGTGAGCAGTTCTTC
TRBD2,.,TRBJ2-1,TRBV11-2,CASSWPTSGAYNEQFF,TGTGCCAGCAGCTGGCCGACTAGCGGGGCCTACAATGAGCAGTTCTTC
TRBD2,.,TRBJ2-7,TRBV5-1,CASSLDPSGDYEQYF,TGCGCCAGCAGCTTGGATCCTAGCGGGGACTACGAGCAGTACTTC
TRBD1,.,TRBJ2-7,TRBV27,CASSKGQGDPTFF,TGTGCCAGCAGCAAGGGGCAGGGGGATCCGACTTTCTTC
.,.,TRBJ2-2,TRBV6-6,CASSYDGGRETGELFF,TGTGCCAGCAGTTACGACGGAGGAAGAGAAACCGGGGAGCTGTTTTTT
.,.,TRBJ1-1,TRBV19,CASMTTSYTEAFF,TGTGCCAGTATGACTACGAGTTACACTGAAGCTTTCTTT
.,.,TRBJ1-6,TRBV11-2,CASSLATGRNSPLHF,TGTGCCAGCAGCTTAGCTACAGGTCGTAATTCACCCCTCCACTTT
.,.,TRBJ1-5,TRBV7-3,CASSGTQGLGNQPQHF,TGTGCCAGCAGCGGGACGCAGGGGCTGGGAAATCAGCCCCAGCATTTT
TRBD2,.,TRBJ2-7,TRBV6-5,CASSSNRGVSSYEQYF,TGTGCCAGCAGTTCAAACCGGGGGGTTAGCTCCTACGAGCAGTACTTC
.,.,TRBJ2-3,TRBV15,CATSRDPGTDTQYF,TGTGCCACCAGCAGAGATCCTGGCACAGATACGCAGTATTTT
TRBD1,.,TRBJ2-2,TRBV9,CASNPTGGTGELFF,TGTGCCAGCAACCCGACAGGGGGGACCGGGGAGCTGTTTTTT
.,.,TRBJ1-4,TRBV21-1,CASSKVPGLGEKLFF,TGTGCCAGCAGCAAAGTTCCCGGGTTAGGAGAAAAACTGTTTTTT
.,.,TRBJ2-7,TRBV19,CASSPRTVYEQYF,TGTGCCAGTAGTCCGAGGACAGTCTACGAGCAGTACTTC
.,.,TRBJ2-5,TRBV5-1,CASRPGRIQETQYF,TGCGCCAGCCGACCCGGACGGATTCAAGAGACCCAGTACTTC